Shown below are 9 T cell receptor beta chains from a single sample sequenced in a study of blood T cell repertoires in COVID-19. Profiling relied on immunoSEQ multiplex PCR, and the TCRdb table lists in-frame clones only, not all of them. Among about 60,000 clones, over 80% were seen once, and the ten largest hold approximately 7.5%. Sequenced sample: peripheral blood. The receptors come from a human donor in a cohort sampled during active COVID-19.

The rearrangement links TRBV5-8 to TRBJ2-5, with D tentatively TRBD2 (7 bases). Germline V lookup: CDR1 SGHTS, CDR2 YDEGEE. This CDR3 contains 14 residues. Trimming took 5 bases from V and 5 from J, leaving 16 bases between them. The CDR3 nucleotides are TGTGCCAGCAGACGCCGGGGGGCCGAGGAGACCCAGTACTTC. Translating gives CASRRRGAEETQYF.

This chain uses TRBV6-2 or TRBV6-3 with TRBJ2-5; possible D gene TRBD1, 7 bases. Germline V CDR1 and CDR2: MNHEY, SVGEGT. The CDR3 totals 15 residues. Trimming pared 4 bases from V and 5 bases from J, leaving 17 bases between. CDR3 nucleotide sequence: TGTGCCAGCAGTTGGTTAGCGGAACAGGGGGAGACCCAGTACTTC. Translated: CASSWLAEQGETQYF.

A single count supports this clone. The chain couples TRBV29-1 to TRBJ1-1; D is unresolved. CDR3 length: 13 residues. Germline V gives CDR1 SQVTM, CDR2 ANQGSEA. V lost 5 bases to trimming and J lost 3 bases, with 13 bases between them. CDR3 bases: TGCAGCGTTCACAAAGGGAGGGACACTGAAGCTTTCTTT. Translating gives CSVHKGRDTEAFF.

The chain uses TRBV7-2 and TRBJ1-1; possible D gene TRBD1, 5 bases. The CDR3 loop spans 13 amino acids. The germline gives CDR1 SGHTA, CDR2 FQGNSA. V was shortened by 4 bases and J by 3 bases, with 9 bases between the two germline ends. The CDR3 loop is CASSSGLYTEAFF. In DNA form, the CDR3 reads TGTGCCAGCAGCTCGGGACTGTACACTGAAGCTTTCTTT.

This chain connects TRBV6-6 to TRBJ2-7; weak D call: TRBD1 (6 bases). Trimming removed 0 bases at V and 4 bases at J, with 7 bases between. The germline V gene has CDR1 MNHNY and CDR2 SVGAGI (reference sequence). The CDR3 contains 13 residues. The CDR3 spells CASSYSTGYEQYF. The CDR3 nucleotides are TGTGCCAGCAGTTACTCGACAGGTTACGAGCAGTACTTC.

The chain combines TRBV5-4 with TRBJ2-3; 7 positions agree with TRBD2. Losses at the gene ends were 0 bases for V and 4 bases for J; bases not matched to a gene: 2. Germline V CDR1 and CDR2: SGHNT, YYREEE (reference sequence). This CDR3 is 14 amino acids long. The CDR3 sequence: CASSLAAGADTQYF. The CDR3 DNA is TGTGCCAGCAGCTTGGCCGCGGGGGCAGATACGCAGTATTTT.

The chain uses TRBV18 and TRBJ2-3; D is undetermined. The CDR3 totals 12 residues. Per the germline V gene, CDR1 is KGHSH and CDR2 is LQKENI. The V gene lost 5 bases and the J gene lost 0 bases, with 3 bases spanning the gap. Here the CDR3 DNA reads TGTGCCAGCTCATCTAGCACAGATACGCAGTATTTT. The encoded protein is CASSSSTDTQYF.

V and J are TRBV6-2 or TRBV6-3 and TRBJ2-5; no clear D gene. The germline V gene encodes CDR1 MNHEY and CDR2 SVGEGT. V was pared by 0 bases and J by 0 bases, with 17 bases between. CDR3 length: 18 amino acids. The CDR3 protein is CASSYSTQADRNQETQYF. In nucleotides, the CDR3 is TGTGCCAGCAGTTACTCGACTCAAGCAGACCGAAACCAAGAGACCCAGTACTTC.

The CDR3 DNA is TGTGCCAGCAGTTCCCCGGACAGGGTTCAGCCCCAGCATTTT. This codes for CASSSPDRVQPQHF. The rearrangement joins TRBV6-6 to TRBJ1-5; the match to TRBD1 covers 8 bases. The CDR3 consists of 14 residues. The germline gives CDR1 MNHNY, CDR2 SVGAGI (reference sequence). The V and J ends lost 4 bases and 6 bases, in that order; junction bases with no gene match: 5.